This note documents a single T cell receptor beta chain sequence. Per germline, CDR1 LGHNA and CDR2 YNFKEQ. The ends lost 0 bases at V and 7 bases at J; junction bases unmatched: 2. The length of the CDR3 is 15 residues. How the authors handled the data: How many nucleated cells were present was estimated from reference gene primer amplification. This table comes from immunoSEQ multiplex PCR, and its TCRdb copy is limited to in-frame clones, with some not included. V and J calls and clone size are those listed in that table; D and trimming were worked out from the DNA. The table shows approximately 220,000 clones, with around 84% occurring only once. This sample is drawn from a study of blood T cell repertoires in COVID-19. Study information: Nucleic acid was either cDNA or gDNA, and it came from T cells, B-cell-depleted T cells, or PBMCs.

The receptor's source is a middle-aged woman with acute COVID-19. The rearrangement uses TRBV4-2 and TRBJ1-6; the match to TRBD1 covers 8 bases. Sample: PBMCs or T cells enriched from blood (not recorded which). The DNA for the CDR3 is TGTGCCAGCAGCCAAGACAGGGGGCGAAATTCACCCCTCCACTTT. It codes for CASSQDRGRNSPLHF.